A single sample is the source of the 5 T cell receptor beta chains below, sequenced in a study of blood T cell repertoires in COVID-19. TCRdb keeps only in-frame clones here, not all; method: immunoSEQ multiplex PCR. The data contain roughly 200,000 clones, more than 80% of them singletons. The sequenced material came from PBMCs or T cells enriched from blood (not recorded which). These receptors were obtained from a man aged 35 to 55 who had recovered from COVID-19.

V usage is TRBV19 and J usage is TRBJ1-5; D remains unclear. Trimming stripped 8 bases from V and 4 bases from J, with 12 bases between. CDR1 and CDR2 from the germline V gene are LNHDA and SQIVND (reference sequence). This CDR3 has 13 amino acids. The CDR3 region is CASCPTTNQPQHF. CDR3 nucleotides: TGTGCCAGTTGCCCGACAACGAATCAGCCCCAGCATTTT. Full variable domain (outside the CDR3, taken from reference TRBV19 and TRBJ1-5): DGGITQSPKYLFRKEGQNVTLSCEQNLNHDAMYWYRQDPGQGLRLIYYSQIVNDFQKGDIAEGYSVSREKKESFPLTVTSAQKNPTAFYLCASCPTTNQPQHFGDGTRLSIL.

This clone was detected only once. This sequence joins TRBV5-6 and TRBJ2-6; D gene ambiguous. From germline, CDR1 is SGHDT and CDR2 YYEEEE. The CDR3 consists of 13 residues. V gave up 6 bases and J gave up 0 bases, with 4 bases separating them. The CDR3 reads CASILSGANVLTF. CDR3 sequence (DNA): TGTGCCAGCATACTCTCTGGGGCCAACGTCCTGACTTTC. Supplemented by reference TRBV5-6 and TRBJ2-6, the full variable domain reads DAGVTQSPTHLIKTRGQQVTLRCSPKSGHDTVSWYQQALGQGPQFIFQYYEEEERQRGNFPDRFSGHQFPNYSSELNVNALLLGDSALYLCASILSGANVLTFGAGSRLTVL.

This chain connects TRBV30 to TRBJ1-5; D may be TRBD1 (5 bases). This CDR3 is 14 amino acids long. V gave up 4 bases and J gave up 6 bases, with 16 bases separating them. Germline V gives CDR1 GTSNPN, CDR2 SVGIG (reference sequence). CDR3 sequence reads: CAWMATGGGQPQHF. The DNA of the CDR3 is TGTGCCTGGATGGCGACTGGGGGGGGTCAGCCCCAGCATTTT.

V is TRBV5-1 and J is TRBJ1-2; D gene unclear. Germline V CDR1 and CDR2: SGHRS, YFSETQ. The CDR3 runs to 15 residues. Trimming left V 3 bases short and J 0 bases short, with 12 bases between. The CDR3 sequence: CASSSNPTANYGYTF. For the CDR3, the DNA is TGCGCCAGCAGCTCAAATCCTACCGCTAACTATGGCTACACCTTC.

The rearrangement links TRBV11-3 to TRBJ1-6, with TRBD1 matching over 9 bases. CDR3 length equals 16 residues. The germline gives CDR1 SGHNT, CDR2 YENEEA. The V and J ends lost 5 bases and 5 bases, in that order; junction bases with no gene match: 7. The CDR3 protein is CASSPSTGGDNSPLHF. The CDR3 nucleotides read TGTGCCAGCAGCCCCTCGACAGGGGGGGATAATTCACCCCTCCACTTT.